This T cell receptor (beta chain) was sequenced in a study of blood T cell repertoires in COVID-19. About the research overall: Some COVID-19 samples were acute and others convalescent; all came from the United States, Italy and Spain.

J gave up 7 bases and V 0 bases, and 5 bases lay outside the gene matches. Germline V lookup: CDR1 LGHNA, CDR2 YNFKEQ. The CDR3 runs 14 residues. Authors' analysis steps: For nucleated cells, counts were estimated from reference gene primer amplification. The data were produced by immunoSEQ multiplex PCR, yet TCRdb's version contains in-frame clones alone and is incomplete. D and trimming were read from the DNA, whereas the V and J calls and clone size are those reported in that table. The table includes about 150,000 clones, approximately 80% detected once. Sequencing used peripheral blood. This receptor was obtained from a man aged 55 to 70 with acute or convalescent COVID-19. The chain has TRBV4-2 and TRBJ2-7, with 8 bases fitting TRBD2. CDR3 coding DNA: TGTGCCAGCAGCCAAGATACGACTAGCGATGAGCAGTACTTC. It is translated as CASSQDTTSDEQYF.